Listed below are T cell receptor beta chains from one sample, sequenced in a study of cytomegalovirus exposure and HLA in healthy donors. TCRdb's table, derived via immunoSEQ multiplex PCR, lists solely in-frame clones and lacks some. The data contain around 200,000 clones, 80% of them singletons. The sample taken for sequencing was PBMCs. Receptors originate from a boy younger than 18 in good health and CMV-seronegative. Each CDR3 is given with its conserved first and last residue. A D gene is named only where the DNA matches it firmly. Where a row states a size, it is once, few, many or the class of an expanded clone; other rows omit it.

clone_size	d_call	v_call	j_call	cdr3_aa	cdr3_nt
NA	NA	TRBV27	TRBJ1-1	CASSLGWGVGTEAFF	TGTGCCAGCAGTTTAGGTTGGGGAGTCGGCACTGAAGCTTTCTTT
NA	NA	TRBV29-1	TRBJ2-7	CSVENVQGQIYEQYF	TGCAGCGTTGAGAACGTTCAGGGACAAATCTACGAGCAGTACTTC
NA	NA	TRBV7-8	TRBJ1-1	CASSPDTEAFF	TGTGCCAGCAGCCCTGACACTGAAGCTTTCTTT
NA	NA	TRBV7-9	TRBJ1-4	CASSLDRQFATNEKLFF	TGTGCCAGCAGCTTAGATCGACAGTTCGCAACTAATGAAAAACTGTTTTTT
NA	NA	TRBV7-6	TRBJ2-7	CASSLAGGQETYEQYF	TGTGCCAGCAGCTTAGCGGGAGGACAGGAGACCTACGAGCAGTACTTC
once	NA	TRBV7-6	TRBJ2-1	CASSSPSLEQFF	TGTGCCAGCAGCTCTCCTTCTCTTGAGCAGTTCTTC
NA	NA	TRBV2	TRBJ1-1	CASGRVMNTEAFF	TGTGCCAGCGGCAGGGTCATGAACACTGAAGCTTTCTTT
NA	TRBD2	TRBV9	TRBJ2-1	CASSPLGGLAGGSEQFF	TGTGCCAGCAGCCCTTTGGGGGGACTAGCGGGAGGTTCTGAGCAGTTCTTC
NA	NA	TRBV6-1	TRBJ2-3	CASRTGRGFTDTQYF	TGTGCCAGCCGAACAGGGAGGGGGTTCACAGATACGCAGTATTTT
NA	TRBD1	TRBV5-6	TRBJ2-5	CASSLGTGGTFGETQYF	TGTGCCAGCAGCTTGGGGACAGGGGGCACATTCGGAGAGACCCAGTACTTC
NA	NA	TRBV9	TRBJ2-2	CASSVGGAARTGELFF	TGTGCCAGCAGCGTAGGGGGCGCCGCCCGCACCGGGGAGCTGTTTTTT
NA	TRBD2	TRBV5-1	TRBJ2-7	CASTPSLAWNLRDEQYF	TGCGCCAGCACGCCTTCACTAGCGTGGAATCTCAGGGACGAGCAGTACTTC
NA	TRBD2	TRBV11-2	TRBJ2-7	CASSFWSSGRYEQYF	TGTGCCAGCAGCTTCTGGTCTAGCGGGCGATACGAGCAGTACTTC
NA	NA	TRBV5-1	TRBJ2-4	CASSLGRENIQYF	TGCGCCAGCAGCTTGGGCCGGGAAAACATTCAGTACTTC
few	NA	TRBV5-1	TRBJ2-7	CASSLGDGLYEQYF	TGCGCCAGCAGCCTCGGGGACGGACTATACGAGCAGTACTTC
NA	NA	TRBV30	TRBJ1-1	CAWGGGRAAFF	TGTGCCTGGGGGGGCGGTCGAGCAGCTTTCTTT
few	TRBD1	TRBV4-1	TRBJ2-7	CASSSTQGSRREQYF	TGCGCCAGCAGTTCAACACAGGGGTCCCGCCGCGAGCAGTACTTC